This TCR beta chain is from a study of preoperative IRX-2 immunotherapy in early breast cancer. Treatment described: preoperative locoregional IRX-2 cytokine immunotherapy. This phase Ib study tested locoregional IRX-2 cytokine immunotherapy given before surgery. CDR1 and CDR2 from the germline V gene are MNHGY and SAAAGT. V lost 6 bases, J lost 7 bases, and 22 bases lay in between. The CDR3 is 16 residues long. Assay: immunoSEQ multiplex PCR; the TCRdb copy retains only in-frame clones and omits some. The table shows approximately 96,000 clones, with approximately 90% occurring only once. V gene TRBV6-8 combines with J gene TRBJ2-1; tentative D call: TRBD1 (6 bases). This TCR came from a human donor with breast cancer. The source was tumor tissue, collected after IRX-2 immunotherapy. DNA for the CDR3: TGTGCCAGCAGCCATCCCCGTCCAGGGGATCCTAATGAGCAGTTCTTC. This encodes CASSHPRPGDPNEQFF.